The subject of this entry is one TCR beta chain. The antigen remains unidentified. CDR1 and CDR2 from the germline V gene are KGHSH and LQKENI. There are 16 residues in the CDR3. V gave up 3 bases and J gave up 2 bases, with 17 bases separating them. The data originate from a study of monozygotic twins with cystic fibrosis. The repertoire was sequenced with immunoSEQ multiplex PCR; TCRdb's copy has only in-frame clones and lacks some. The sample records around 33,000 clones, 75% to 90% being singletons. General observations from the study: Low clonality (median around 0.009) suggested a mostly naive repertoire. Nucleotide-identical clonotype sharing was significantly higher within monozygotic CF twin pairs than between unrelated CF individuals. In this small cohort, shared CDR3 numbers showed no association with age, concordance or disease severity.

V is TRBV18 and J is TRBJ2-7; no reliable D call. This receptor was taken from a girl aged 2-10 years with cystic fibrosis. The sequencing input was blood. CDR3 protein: CASSPEAGLRAYEQYF. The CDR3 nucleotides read TGTGCCAGCTCACCGGAAGCAGGTCTGAGAGCCTACGAGCAGTACTTC.